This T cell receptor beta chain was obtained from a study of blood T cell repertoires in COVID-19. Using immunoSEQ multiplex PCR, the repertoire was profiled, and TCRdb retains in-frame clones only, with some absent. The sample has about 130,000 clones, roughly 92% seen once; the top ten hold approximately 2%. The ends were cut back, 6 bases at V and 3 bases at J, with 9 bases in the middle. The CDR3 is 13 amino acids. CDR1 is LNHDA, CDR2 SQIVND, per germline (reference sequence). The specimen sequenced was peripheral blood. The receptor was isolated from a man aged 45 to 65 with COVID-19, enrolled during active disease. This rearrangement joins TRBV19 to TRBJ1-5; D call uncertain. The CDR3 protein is CASSPGINQPQHF. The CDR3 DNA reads TGTGCCAGTAGCCCGGGTATCAATCAGCCCCAGCATTTT.